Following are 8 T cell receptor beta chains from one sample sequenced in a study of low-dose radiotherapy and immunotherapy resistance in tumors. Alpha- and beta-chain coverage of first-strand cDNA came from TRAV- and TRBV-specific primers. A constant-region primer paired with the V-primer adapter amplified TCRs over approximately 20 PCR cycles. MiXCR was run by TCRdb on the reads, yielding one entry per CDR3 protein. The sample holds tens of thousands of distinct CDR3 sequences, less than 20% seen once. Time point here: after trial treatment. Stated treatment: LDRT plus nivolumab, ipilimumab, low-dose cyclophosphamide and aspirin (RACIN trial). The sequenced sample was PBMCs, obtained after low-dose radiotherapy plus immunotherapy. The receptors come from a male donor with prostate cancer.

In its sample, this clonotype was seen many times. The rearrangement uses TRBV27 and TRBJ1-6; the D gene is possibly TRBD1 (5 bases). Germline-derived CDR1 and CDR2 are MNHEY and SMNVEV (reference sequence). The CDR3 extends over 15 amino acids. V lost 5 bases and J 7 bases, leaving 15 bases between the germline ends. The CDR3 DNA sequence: TGTGCCAGCAGTGATCAGGGTTACGGAAATTCACCCCTCCACTTT. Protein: CASSDQGYGNSPLHF.

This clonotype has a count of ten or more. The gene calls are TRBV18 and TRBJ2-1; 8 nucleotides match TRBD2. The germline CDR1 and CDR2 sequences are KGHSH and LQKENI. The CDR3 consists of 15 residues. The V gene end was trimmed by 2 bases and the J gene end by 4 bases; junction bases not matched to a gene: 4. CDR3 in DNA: TGTGCCAGCTCACCATCTAGCGGGCCGTACAATGAGCAGTTCTTC. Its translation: CASSPSSGPYNEQFF.

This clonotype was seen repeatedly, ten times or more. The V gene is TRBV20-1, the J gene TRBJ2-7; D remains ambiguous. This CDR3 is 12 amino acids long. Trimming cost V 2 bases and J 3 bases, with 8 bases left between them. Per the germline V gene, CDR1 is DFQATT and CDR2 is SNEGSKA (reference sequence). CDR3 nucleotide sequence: TGCAGTGCTAGATCGTTAAGCTACGAGCAGTACTTC. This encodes CSARSLSYEQYF.

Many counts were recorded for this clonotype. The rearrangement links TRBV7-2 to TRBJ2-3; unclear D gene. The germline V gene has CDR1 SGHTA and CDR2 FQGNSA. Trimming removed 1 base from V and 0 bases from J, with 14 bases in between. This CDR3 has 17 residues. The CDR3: CASSLGGGPPSTDTQYF. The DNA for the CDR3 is TGTGCCAGCAGCTTAGGCGGCGGACCTCCTAGCACAGATACGCAGTATTTT. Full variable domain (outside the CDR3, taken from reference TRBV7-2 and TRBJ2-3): GAGVSQSPSNKVTEKGKDVELRCDPISGHTALYWYRQSLGQGLEFLIYFQGNSAPDKSGLPSDRFSAERTGGSVSTLTIQRTQQEDSAVYLCASSLGGGPPSTDTQYFGPGTRLTVL.

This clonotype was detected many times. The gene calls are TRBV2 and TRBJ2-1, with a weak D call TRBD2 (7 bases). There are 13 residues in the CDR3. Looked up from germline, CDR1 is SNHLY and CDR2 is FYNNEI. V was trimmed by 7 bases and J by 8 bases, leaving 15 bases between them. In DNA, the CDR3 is TGTGCCAGCACGGCGTGGGGGGGCTATGAGCAGTTCTTC. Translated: CASTAWGGYEQFF.

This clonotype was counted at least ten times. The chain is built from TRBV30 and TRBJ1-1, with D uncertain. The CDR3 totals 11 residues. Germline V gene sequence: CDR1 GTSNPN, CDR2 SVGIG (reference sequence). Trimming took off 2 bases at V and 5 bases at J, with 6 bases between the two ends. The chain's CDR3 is CAWSFGTEAFF. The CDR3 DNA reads TGTGCCTGGAGTTTTGGGACTGAAGCTTTCTTT.

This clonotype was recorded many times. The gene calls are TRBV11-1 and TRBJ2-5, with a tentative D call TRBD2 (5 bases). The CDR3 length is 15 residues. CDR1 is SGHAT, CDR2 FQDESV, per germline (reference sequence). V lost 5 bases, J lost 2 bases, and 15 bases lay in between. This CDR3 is CASSLSGGRQETQYF. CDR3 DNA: TGTGCCAGCAGCCTATCTGGAGGTAGACAAGAGACCCAGTACTTC.

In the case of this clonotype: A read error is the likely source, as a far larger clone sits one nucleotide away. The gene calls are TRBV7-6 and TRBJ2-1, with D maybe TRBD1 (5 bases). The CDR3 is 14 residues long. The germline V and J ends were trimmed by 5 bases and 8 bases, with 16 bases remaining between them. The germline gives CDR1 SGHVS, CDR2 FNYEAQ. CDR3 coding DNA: TGTGCCAGCAGCACCAGGGCCTTCCCACATGAGCAGTTCTTC. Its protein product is CASSTRAFPHEQFF.